Listed here are 23 T cell receptor beta chains from one sample, sequenced in a study of spatial heterogeneity in lung cancer. These receptors have no known antigen. Time point indicated: sample taken at primary tumor resection. Broader study findings: Mutation tallies in tumors tracked expanded intratumoral alpha and beta TCR counts.

TCRdb reanalysed the 5' RACE reads using MiXCR and keeps one entry per CDR3 protein. The data contain 20,000 to 25,000 distinct CDR3 sequences, roughly 10% of them singletons. The sample consisted of lung tumor tissue, taken at surgery. All receptors come from a male donor with early-stage non-small cell lung cancer.

By share, this clonotype ranks as medium-sized. J is TRBJ2-2 and V is TRBV11-2; 11 nucleotides agree with TRBD2. Germline loops: CDR1 SGHAT, CDR2 FQNNGV. The trim removed 2 bases at V and 4 bases at J, leaving 9 bases unmatched. The CDR3 is made up of 18 amino acids. CDR3 DNA sequence: TGTGCCAGCAGCTTACTAGCGGGGGGCTTTCGGAGCACCGGGGAGCTGTTTTTT. It encodes CASSLLAGGFRSTGELFF.

This clonotype was counted at least ten times. V and J are TRBV29-1 and TRBJ2-1; 11 bases line up with TRBD2. CDR1 and CDR2 from the germline V gene are SQVTM and ANQGSEA. The CDR3 spans 13 residues. V trimming: 7 bases; J trimming: 4 bases; junction bases outside the gene matches: 3. The CDR3 reads CSAVAGGYNEQFF. CDR3 DNA: TGCAGCGCAGTAGCGGGAGGGTACAATGAGCAGTTCTTC.

Ten or more counts support this clonotype. The CDR3 DNA reads as TGCAGTGCTAGAAAGGAGCGGGGGGGCCTCAATGAGCAGTTCTTC. Translated, it gives CSARKERGGLNEQFF. The chain joins TRBV20-1 to TRBJ2-1; 10 nucleotides align to TRBD2. CDR1 and CDR2 from the germline V gene are DFQATT and SNEGSKA (reference sequence). This CDR3 contains 15 residues. V shed 2 bases, J shed 6 bases, and the junction held 7 bases outside the gene matches.

This clonotype was seen repeatedly, ten times or more. The chain combines TRBV11-1 with TRBJ2-5; D ambiguous. Per germline, CDR1 SGHAT and CDR2 FQDESV (reference sequence). CDR3 size: 15 residues. V was pared by 1 base and J by 0 bases, with 9 bases between. The CDR3 sequence is CASSLGRLYQETQYF. The DNA of the CDR3 is TGTGCCAGCAGCTTAGGCCGGTTGTACCAAGAGACCCAGTACTTC.

The chain carries TRBV2 and TRBJ2-1, with a possible D match to TRBD2 (5 bases). This CDR3 has 15 amino acids. The V and J ends lost 1 base and 5 bases respectively, with 12 bases between them. Germline lookup yields CDR1 SNHLY and CDR2 FYNNEI. The CDR3 DNA sequence: TGTGCCAGCAGTGAAGTAGGGAGTAGGGACAATGAGCAGTTCTTC. Protein sequence: CASSEVGSRDNEQFF.

This clonotype was counted ten times or more. The V and J genes are TRBV12-3 or TRBV12-4 and TRBJ2-3; the D is unclear. V lost 5 bases, J lost 6 bases, and 9 bases lay in between. The CDR3 is 12 amino acids. CDR3: CASSETGDTQYF. CDR3 coding DNA: TGTGCCAGCAGTGAGACTGGGGATACGCAGTATTTT.

This chain connects TRBV27 to TRBJ2-1; D possibly corresponds to TRBD2 (7 bases). V lost 10 bases to trimming and J lost 4 bases, with 20 bases between them. The CDR3 runs to 15 residues. Germline assignment: CDR1 MNHEY and CDR2 SMNVEV (reference sequence). In DNA form, the CDR3 reads TGTGCCACCCAACCGAACAGGGAGGGTTACAATGAGCAGTTCTTC. Its protein is CATQPNREGYNEQFF.

The sample holds many counts of this clonotype. The chain joins TRBV6-6 to TRBJ2-7; 7 bases fit TRBD1. V was pared by 2 bases and J by 2 bases, with 9 bases of the junction left unmatched. Germline V CDR1 and CDR2: MNHNY, SVGAGI (reference sequence). This CDR3 is 16 amino acids long. The CDR3 nucleotides are TGTGCCAGCAGTTACCCTTCCCGGACAGGAACCTACGAGCAGTACTTC. Its translation is CASSYPSRTGTYEQYF.

By proportion, this clonotype is medium-sized. This chain joins TRBV21-1 and TRBJ2-3; no DNA check was done on the table's D call, TRBD1. TRBV21-1 is recorded as a pseudogene. The CDR3 has 16 residues. The DNA of the CDR3 is TGTGCCAGCAGGACCGGGACGGACGTTAGCACAGATACGCAGTATTTT. Protein sequence: CASRTGTDVSTDTQYF.

A few counts support this clonotype. DNA of the CDR3: TGTGCCAGCTCACCTGGGGAGGATCAGCCCCAGCATTTT. It translates to CASSPGEDQPQHF. The rearrangement links TRBV18 to TRBJ1-5, with D uncertain. Germline CDR1 reads KGHSH; CDR2 reads LQKENI. This CDR3 contains 13 residues. V was trimmed by 3 bases and J by 5 bases, leaving 8 bases between them.

The rearrangement links TRBV6-2 or TRBV6-3 to TRBJ1-6, with 7 bases identical to TRBD1. V shed 7 bases and J 5 bases; nucleotides not matched to a gene: 5. The CDR3 totals 14 residues. Germline assignment: CDR1 MNHEY and CDR2 SVGEGT. CDR3 protein: CASTRDSDNSPLHF. The CDR3 DNA is TGTGCCAGCACTCGGGACAGCGATAATTCACCCCTCCACTTT.

Ten or more counts support this clonotype. The chain has TRBV20-1 and TRBJ2-7, with D tentatively TRBD1 (5 bases). V gave up 5 bases and J gave up 0 bases, with 11 bases separating them. The CDR3 totals 13 residues. Germline loops: CDR1 DFQATT, CDR2 SNEGSKA (reference sequence). CDR3 residues: CSAAAGFSYEQYF. The CDR3 bases are TGCAGTGCTGCCGCAGGGTTCTCCTACGAGCAGTACTTC.

This clonotype was observed a few times. The chain combines TRBV7-9 with TRBJ2-7; the match to TRBD1 covers 8 bases. The CDR3 sequence is 14 residues long. Germline CDR1 reads SEHNR; CDR2 reads FQNEAQ (reference sequence). The trim removed 4 bases at V and 6 bases at J, leaving 8 bases unmatched. CDR3 sequence: CASSSGTGKFEQYF. The CDR3 DNA reads TGTGCCAGCAGCTCAGGGACAGGTAAATTCGAGCAGTACTTC.

This clonotype was seen a handful of times. The V gene is TRBV3-1, the J gene TRBJ1-1, with D unclear. CDR3 length: 16 amino acids. V shed 4 bases and J shed 1 base, with 16 bases lying between them. In germline, CDR1 is LGHDT, CDR2 YNNKEL (reference sequence). The CDR3 DNA is TGTGCCAGCAGCCCTCCTCTAGGTGCGCGGAACACTGAAGCTTTCTTT. As protein: CASSPPLGARNTEAFF.

The chain couples TRBV7-2 to TRBJ1-1; possible D gene TRBD1, 6 bases. The V end was cut by 3 bases, the J end by 8 bases, with 13 bases between. Germline V gene data show CDR1 as SGHTA and CDR2 as FQGNSA. The CDR3 sequence is 13 residues long. The CDR3 spells CASSLGADREAFF. The CDR3 nucleotides are TGTGCCAGCAGCTTGGGGGCCGACAGGGAAGCTTTCTTT. Full variable domain (remainder filled in from reference TRBV7-2 and TRBJ1-1): GAGVSQSPSNKVTEKGKDVELRCDPISGHTALYWYRQSLGQGLEFLIYFQGNSAPDKSGLPSDRFSAERTGGSVSTLTIQRTQQEDSAVYLCASSLGADREAFFGQGTRLTVV.

This clonotype was picked up many times. The chain links TRBV7-2 to TRBJ1-1; 7 bases are shared with TRBD1. CDR3 length: 16 amino acids. Germline V gene data show CDR1 as SGHTA and CDR2 as FQGNSA. Trimming at V came to 2 bases and at J to 1 base, leaving 7 bases not matched to a gene. The CDR3 sequence: CASSLSSRGRNTEAFF. CDR3 in DNA: TGTGCCAGCAGCTTATCGAGCAGGGGGAGGAACACTGAAGCTTTCTTT. The whole variable domain, filled in from reference TRBV7-2 and TRBJ1-1, reads GAGVSQSPSNKVTEKGKDVELRCDPISGHTALYWYRQSLGQGLEFLIYFQGNSAPDKSGLPSDRFSAERTGGSVSTLTIQRTQQEDSAVYLCASSLSSRGRNTEAFFGQGTRLTVV.

Many counts were recorded for this clonotype. The chain recombines TRBV29-1 with TRBJ1-2, with D unresolved. The CDR3 loop spans 12 amino acids. Trimming took 3 bases from V and 8 from J, leaving 13 bases between them. Germline lookup yields CDR1 SQVTM and CDR2 ANQGSEA. The CDR3 DNA reads TGCAGCGTTGAGGGAGGTTCGATCGGCTACACCTTC. Residues: CSVEGGSIGYTF.

The genes are TRBV7-9 and TRBJ2-3; 8 positions agree with TRBD1. This CDR3 comprises 15 residues. Germline CDR1 is SEHNR and CDR2 is FQNEAQ (reference sequence). With V trimmed by 2 bases and J by 5 bases, 6 bases remained unmatched. Here the CDR3 DNA reads TGTGCCAGCAGCTTATATCAGGGGGCTGGAGATACGCAGTATTTT. This codes for CASSLYQGAGDTQYF.

This clonotype was seen at least ten times. The junction departs from germline at one end; a sequencing error may be responsible. The chain is built from TRBV20-1 and TRBJ2-1; D gene unclear. The CDR3 is made up of 16 amino acids. CDR1 DFQATT and CDR2 SNEGSKA come from the germline V gene (reference sequence). CDR3 in amino acids: CSAGEKGLGSYNEQFF. DNA of the CDR3: TGCAGTGCTGGAGAGAAGGGTTTGGGCTCCTACAATGAGCAGTTCTTC.

CDR3 region: CASSLNREEQQFF. CDR3 DNA sequence: TGTGCCAGCAGCTTAAACCGGGAAGAGCAGCAGTTCTTC. The rearrangement links TRBV7-2 to TRBJ2-1; D perhaps matches TRBD2 (5 bases). Trimming left V 2 bases short and J 11 bases short, with 13 bases between. The CDR3 totals 13 residues. The V gene's germline CDR1 is SGHTA and CDR2 FQGNSA.

There are a few counts of this clonotype. The gene calls are TRBV9 and TRBJ2-7; TRBD1 matches at 7 bases. With 0 bases clipped from V and 2 bases from J, the junction kept 5 bases outside the gene matches. Germline V gives CDR1 SGDLS, CDR2 YYNGEE. CDR3 length: 15 residues. CDR3 in amino acids: CASSVGPGTAYEQYF. DNA for the CDR3: TGTGCCAGCAGCGTAGGCCCCGGGACAGCCTACGAGCAGTACTTC.

This clonotype was recorded at least ten times. The chain has TRBV12-3 or TRBV12-4 and TRBJ2-7, with 8 nucleotides matching TRBD2. The CDR3 is 15 amino acids. V shed 3 bases and J 0 bases; nucleotides not matched to a gene: 4. CDR3 coding DNA: TGTGCCAGCAGTTTTGGCGGGGGGCTCTCCTACGAGCAGTACTTC. Amino acid sequence: CASSFGGGLSYEQYF.

This clonotype was detected many times. The chain carries TRBV3-1 and TRBJ1-3; D not certain. Looked up from germline, CDR1 is LGHDT and CDR2 is YNNKEL (reference sequence). With 4 bases removed from V and 5 bases from J, the gap between germline ends came to 12 bases. This CDR3 region has 14 residues. The chain's CDR3 is CASSRTVLRNTIYF. As DNA, the CDR3 is TGTGCCAGCAGCCGTACAGTCTTACGAAACACCATATATTTT.